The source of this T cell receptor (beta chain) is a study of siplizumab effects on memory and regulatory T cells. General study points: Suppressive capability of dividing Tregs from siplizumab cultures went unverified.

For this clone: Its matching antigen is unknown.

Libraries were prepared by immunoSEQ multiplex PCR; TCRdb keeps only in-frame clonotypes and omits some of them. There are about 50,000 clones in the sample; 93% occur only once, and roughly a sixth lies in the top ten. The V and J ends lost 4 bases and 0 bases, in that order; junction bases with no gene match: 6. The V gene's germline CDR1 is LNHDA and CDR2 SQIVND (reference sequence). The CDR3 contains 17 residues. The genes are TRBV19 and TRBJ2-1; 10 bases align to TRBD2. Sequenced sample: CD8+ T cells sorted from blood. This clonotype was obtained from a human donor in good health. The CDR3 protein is CASSRGTSDRSYNEQFF. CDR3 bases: TGTGCCAGTAGTAGGGGGACTAGCGACCGCTCCTACAATGAGCAGTTCTTC.